This T cell receptor beta chain was retrieved from a study of cytomegalovirus exposure and HLA in healthy donors. Germline loops: CDR1 PRHDT, CDR2 FYEKMQ (reference sequence). V was trimmed by 1 base and J by 4 bases, leaving 13 bases between them. CDR3 length equals 15 residues. PCR was performed using 60 Vbeta and 13 Jbeta primers. Measured with immunoSEQ multiplex PCR; TCRdb has only the in-frame clones, and not every one. The table records about 160,000 clones, roughly 82% of them present only once. Turning to this clone: What it recognizes is unknown.

General study results and limits: Among TCR beta chains, those listed as cytomegalovirus-associated numbered around 160.

The source of this sequence is a woman aged 50 to 60 in good health and CMV-seropositive. The sequenced sample consisted of PBMCs. The chain joins TRBV13 to TRBJ2-5; D possibly corresponds to TRBD1 (5 bases). The CDR3 coding sequence is TGTGCCAGCAGCTTAGAGGGCAGGGCGAGAGAGACCCAGTACTTC. Amino acid sequence: CASSLEGRARETQYF.